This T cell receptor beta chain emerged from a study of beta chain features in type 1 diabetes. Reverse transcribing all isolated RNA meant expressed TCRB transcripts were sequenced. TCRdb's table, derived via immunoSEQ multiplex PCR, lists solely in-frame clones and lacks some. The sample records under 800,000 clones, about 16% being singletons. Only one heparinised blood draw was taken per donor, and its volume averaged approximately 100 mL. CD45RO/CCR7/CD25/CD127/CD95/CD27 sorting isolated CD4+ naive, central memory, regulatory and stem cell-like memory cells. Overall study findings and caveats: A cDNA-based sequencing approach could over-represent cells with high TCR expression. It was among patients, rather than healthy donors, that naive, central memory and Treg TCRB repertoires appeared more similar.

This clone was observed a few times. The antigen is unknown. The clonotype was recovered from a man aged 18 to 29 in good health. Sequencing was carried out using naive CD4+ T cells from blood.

CDR3 residues: CASGVNTEAFF. CDR3 sequence (DNA): TGTGCCAGCGGGGTGAACACTGAAGCTTTCTTT. The V gene is TRBV2, the J gene TRBJ1-1; D not certain. Deletions cut 8 bases from V and 0 bases from J, with 4 bases between. CDR1 is SNHLY and CDR2 is FYNNEI in the germline V gene. The CDR3 contains 11 residues.